The clone carrying this T cell receptor beta chain was counted between two and nine times. This sample is drawn from a study of T cells after yellow fever vaccination. The CDR3 contains 18 residues. Germline V gene lookup returns CDR1 KGHDR and CDR2 SFDVKD. The ends were cut back, 0 bases at V and 0 bases at J, with 14 bases in the middle. TCRdb passed the 5' RACE reads through MiXCR, listing each CDR3 protein once. The repertoire holds nearly 550,000 distinct CDR3 sequences, roughly 19% seen once, with roughly an eighth in the top ten. This TCR was recovered from a man under 40 who received the YFV17D yellow fever vaccine. The sequencing here drew on PBMCs, taken 15 days after the yellow fever booster vaccination. This chain uses TRBV24-1 with TRBJ2-1; possible D gene TRBD2, 6 bases. CDR3: CATSDLRRGKSSYNEQFF. DNA for the CDR3: TGTGCCACCAGTGATTTGCGGAGGGGTAAAAGCTCCTACAATGAGCAGTTCTTC.